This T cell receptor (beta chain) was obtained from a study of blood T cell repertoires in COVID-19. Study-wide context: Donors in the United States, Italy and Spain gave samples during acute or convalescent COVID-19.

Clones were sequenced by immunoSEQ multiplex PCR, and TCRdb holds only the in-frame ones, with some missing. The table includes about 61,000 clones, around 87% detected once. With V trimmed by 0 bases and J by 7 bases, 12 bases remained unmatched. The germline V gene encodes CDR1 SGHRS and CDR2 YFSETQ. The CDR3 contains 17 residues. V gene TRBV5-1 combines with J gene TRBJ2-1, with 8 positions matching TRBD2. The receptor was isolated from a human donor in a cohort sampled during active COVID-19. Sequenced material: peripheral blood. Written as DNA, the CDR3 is TGCGCCAGCAGCTTGGCCGATTACGCCACGGGAGGGAATGAGCAGTTCTTC. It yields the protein CASSLADYATGGNEQFF.